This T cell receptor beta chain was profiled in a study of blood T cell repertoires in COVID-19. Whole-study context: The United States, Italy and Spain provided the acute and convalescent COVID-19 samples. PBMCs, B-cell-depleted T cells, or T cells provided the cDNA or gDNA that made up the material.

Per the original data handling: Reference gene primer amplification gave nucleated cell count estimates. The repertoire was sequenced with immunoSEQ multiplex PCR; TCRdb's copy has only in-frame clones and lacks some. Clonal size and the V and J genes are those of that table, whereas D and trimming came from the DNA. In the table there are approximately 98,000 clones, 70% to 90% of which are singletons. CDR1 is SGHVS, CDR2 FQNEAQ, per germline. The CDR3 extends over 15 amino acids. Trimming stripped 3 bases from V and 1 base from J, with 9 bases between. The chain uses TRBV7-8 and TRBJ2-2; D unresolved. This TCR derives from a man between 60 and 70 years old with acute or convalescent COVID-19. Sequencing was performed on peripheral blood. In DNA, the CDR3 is TGTGCCAGCAGCTTGGCGCGACTGAACACCGGGGAGCTGTTTTTT. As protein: CASSLARLNTGELFF.